These 10 T cell receptor beta chains came from one sample sequenced in a study of patients and donors after allogeneic stem cell transplantation. TCRdb re-derived calls from the RT-PCR reads in MiXCR, one entry per CDR3 protein. The profile covers 800,000 to 1,000,000 distinct CDR3 sequences, with roughly 17% appearing a single time and roughly 6.4% taken by the ten largest. The specimen was blood, either unsorted or a sorted T cell fraction (not recorded which). Source of these receptors: a human donor who was either an allogeneic HSCT recipient or a stem cell or donor lymphocyte infusion donor (not recorded which). It is not recorded whose cells these are; they may come from a transplant donor.

This chain links TRBV5-1 with TRBJ2-4; TRBD1 agrees at 12 bases. V lost 3 bases, J lost 8 bases, and 9 bases stayed unmatched. Germline assignment: CDR1 SGHRS and CDR2 YFSETQ. The CDR3 spans 16 residues. The CDR3: CASSWTWDRGRDIQYF. The CDR3 bases are TGCGCCAGCAGCTGGACGTGGGACAGGGGGCGAGACATTCAGTACTTC.

V is TRBV28 and J is TRBJ2-1, with D possibly being TRBD2 (5 bases). In germline, CDR1 is MDHEN, CDR2 SYDVKM. V was shortened by 6 bases and J by 6 bases, with 15 bases between the two germline ends. This CDR3 spans 14 amino acids. CDR3 in amino acids: CASSLTLLANEQFF. The CDR3 DNA sequence: TGTGCCAGCAGCCTTACCCTTCTAGCCAATGAGCAGTTCTTC.

CDR3: CASSRDRSGNQPQHF. In DNA form, the CDR3 reads TGTGCCAGCAGCCGGGACAGATCGGGCAATCAGCCCCAGCATTTT. The V gene is TRBV2, the J gene TRBJ1-5, with 7 bases matching TRBD1. Germline CDR1 is SNHLY and CDR2 is FYNNEI. V lost 6 bases to trimming and J lost 2 bases; unmatched junction nucleotides: 7. CDR3 length: 15 residues.

For the CDR3, the DNA is TGTGCCAGCAGCAGCGGACAGCGGGGCCATTACTACGAGCAGTACTTC. Translated, it gives CASSSGQRGHYYEQYF. This chain joins TRBV5-4 and TRBJ2-7; weak D call: TRBD2 (7 bases). This CDR3 has 16 residues. Trimming pared 4 bases from V and 3 bases from J, leaving 20 bases between. The germline V gene encodes CDR1 SGHNT and CDR2 YYREEE (reference sequence).

The chain combines TRBV10-3 with TRBJ1-2; D is unclear. The V gene lost 2 bases and the J gene lost 4 bases, with 8 bases spanning the gap. CDR1 is ENHRY, CDR2 SYGVKD, per germline. The CDR3 covers 13 residues. The CDR3 reads CAISERRPYGYTF. In DNA form, the CDR3 reads TGTGCCATCAGTGAGAGGCGGCCCTATGGCTACACCTTC.

The CDR3 region has the DNA TGCGCCAGCAGCCGCGGACAGGATTTGTCATCTGCAACTAATGAAAAACTGTTTTTT. It specifies CASSRGQDLSSATNEKLFF. The rearrangement joins TRBV4-1 to TRBJ1-4, with 7 bases that match TRBD1. The V gene end was trimmed by 4 bases and the J gene end by 0 bases; junction bases not matched to a gene: 14. This CDR3 contains 19 residues. CDR1 MGHRA and CDR2 YSYEKL come from the germline V gene.

The rearrangement joins TRBV5-6 to TRBJ1-5, with 11 bases identical to TRBD1. V lost 2 bases, J lost 4 bases, and 8 bases stayed unmatched. Germline V gene data show CDR1 as SGHDT and CDR2 as YYEEEE. The CDR3 runs to 17 residues. CDR3 in amino acids: CASSFGLDRGRNQPQHF. The CDR3 region has the DNA TGTGCCAGCAGCTTCGGGTTGGACAGGGGGCGGAATCAGCCCCAGCATTTT. Combining the CDR3 with reference TRBV5-6 and TRBJ1-5 gives the whole variable domain DAGVTQSPTHLIKTRGQQVTLRCSPKSGHDTVSWYQQALGQGPQFIFQYYEEEERQRGNFPDRFSGHQFPNYSSELNVNALLLGDSALYLCASSFGLDRGRNQPQHFGDGTRLSIL.

The chain joins TRBV5-1 to TRBJ2-7; D may be TRBD1 or TRBD2 (5 bases each). Germline V gene lookup returns CDR1 SGHRS and CDR2 YFSETQ. This CDR3 comprises 15 residues. V was shortened by 4 bases and J by 0 bases, with 14 bases between the two germline ends. CDR3 in DNA: TGCGCCAGCAGCCCGGGACCTCCGAGCTCCTACGAGCAGTACTTC. It specifies CASSPGPPSSYEQYF.

J is TRBJ2-1 and V is TRBV24-1; 15 nucleotides match TRBD2. Germline CDR1 reads KGHDR; CDR2 reads SFDVKD. The V segment lost 6 bases and the J segment 5 bases; nucleotides outside the gene matches: 7. CDR3 length: 17 amino acids. The CDR3 bases are TGTGCCACCAGTACCCCTAGGACTAGCGGGAGGGACAATGAGCAGTTCTTC. This encodes CATSTPRTSGRDNEQFF.

This clonotype was observed a handful of times. This rearrangement joins TRBV2 to TRBJ2-5, with a weak D call TRBD2 (5 bases). V lost 7 bases and J 2 bases, leaving 11 bases between the germline ends. This CDR3 is built from 13 residues. CDR1 SNHLY and CDR2 FYNNEI come from the germline V gene. CDR3 protein: CASKSGLQETQYF. As DNA, the CDR3 is TGTGCCAGCAAAAGCGGCCTGCAAGAGACCCAGTACTTC. Combining the CDR3 with reference TRBV2 and TRBJ2-5 gives the whole variable domain EPEVTQTPSHQVTQMGQEVILRCVPISNHLYFYWYRQILGQKVEFLVSFYNNEISEKSEIFDDQFSVERPDGSNFTLKIRSTKLEDSAMYFCASKSGLQETQYFGPGTRLLVL.